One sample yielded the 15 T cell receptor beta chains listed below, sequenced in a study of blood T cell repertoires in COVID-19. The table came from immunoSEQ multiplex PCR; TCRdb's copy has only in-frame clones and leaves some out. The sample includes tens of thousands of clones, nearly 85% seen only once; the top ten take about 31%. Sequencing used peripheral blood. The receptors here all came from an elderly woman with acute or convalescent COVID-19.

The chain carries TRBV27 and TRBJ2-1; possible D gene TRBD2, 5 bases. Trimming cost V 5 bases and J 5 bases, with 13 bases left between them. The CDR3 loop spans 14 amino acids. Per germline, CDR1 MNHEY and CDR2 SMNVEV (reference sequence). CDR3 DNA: TGTGCCAGCAGTCCTCCCGGGCGGGACAATGAGCAGTTCTTC. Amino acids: CASSPPGRDNEQFF.

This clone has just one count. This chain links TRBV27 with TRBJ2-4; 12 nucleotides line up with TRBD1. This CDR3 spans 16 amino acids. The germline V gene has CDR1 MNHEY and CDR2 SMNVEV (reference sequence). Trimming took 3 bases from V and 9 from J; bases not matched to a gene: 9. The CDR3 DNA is TGTGCCAGCAGTTTTCGGGACAGGGGGCGCTTTAGCATTCAGTACTTC. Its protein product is CASSFRDRGRFSIQYF.

Here the CDR3 DNA reads TGTGCCAGCAGTACAATCCGACAGGGGAGAGGCAATCAGCCCCAGCATTTT. It codes for CASSTIRQGRGNQPQHF. The V and J genes are TRBV28 and TRBJ1-5, with 8 bases fitting TRBD1. V lost 5 bases to trimming and J lost 2 bases; unmatched junction nucleotides: 11. From germline, CDR1 is MDHEN and CDR2 SYDVKM. The CDR3 runs to 17 residues.

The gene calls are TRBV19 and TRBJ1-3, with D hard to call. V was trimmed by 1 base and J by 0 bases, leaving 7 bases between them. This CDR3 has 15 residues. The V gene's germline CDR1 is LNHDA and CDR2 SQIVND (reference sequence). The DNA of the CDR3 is TGTGCCAGTAGTATAGGAGAACTCTCTGGAAACACCATATATTTT. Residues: CASSIGELSGNTIYF. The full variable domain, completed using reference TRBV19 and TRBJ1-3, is DGGITQSPKYLFRKEGQNVTLSCEQNLNHDAMYWYRQDPGQGLRLIYYSQIVNDFQKGDIAEGYSVSREKKESFPLTVTSAQKNPTAFYLCASSIGELSGNTIYFGEGSWLTVV.

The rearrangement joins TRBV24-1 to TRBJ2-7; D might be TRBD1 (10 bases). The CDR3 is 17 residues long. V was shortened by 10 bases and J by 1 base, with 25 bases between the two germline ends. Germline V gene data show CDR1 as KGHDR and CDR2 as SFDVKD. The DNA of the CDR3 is TGTGCCACGACAGACAGGGGGCCGGGACTAGCTTCCTACGAGCAGTACTTC. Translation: CATTDRGPGLASYEQYF.

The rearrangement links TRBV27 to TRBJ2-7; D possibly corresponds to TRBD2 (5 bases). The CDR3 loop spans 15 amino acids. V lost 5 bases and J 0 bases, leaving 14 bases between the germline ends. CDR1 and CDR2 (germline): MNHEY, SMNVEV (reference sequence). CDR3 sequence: CASSQSSSGSYEQYF. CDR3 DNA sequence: TGTGCCAGCAGTCAATCTAGCTCAGGCTCCTACGAGCAGTACTTC.

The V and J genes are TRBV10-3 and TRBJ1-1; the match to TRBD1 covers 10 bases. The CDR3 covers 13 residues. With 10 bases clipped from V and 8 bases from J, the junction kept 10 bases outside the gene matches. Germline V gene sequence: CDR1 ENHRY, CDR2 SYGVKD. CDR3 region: CASQWGTGDEAFF. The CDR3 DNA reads TGTGCCAGCCAGTGGGGGACAGGGGACGAAGCTTTCTTT.

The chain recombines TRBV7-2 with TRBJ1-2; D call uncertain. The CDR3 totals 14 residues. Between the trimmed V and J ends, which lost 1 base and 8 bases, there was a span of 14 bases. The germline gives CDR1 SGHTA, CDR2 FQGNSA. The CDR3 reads CASSLVTFEGGYTF. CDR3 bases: TGTGCCAGCAGCTTAGTCACTTTCGAGGGCGGCTACACCTTC.

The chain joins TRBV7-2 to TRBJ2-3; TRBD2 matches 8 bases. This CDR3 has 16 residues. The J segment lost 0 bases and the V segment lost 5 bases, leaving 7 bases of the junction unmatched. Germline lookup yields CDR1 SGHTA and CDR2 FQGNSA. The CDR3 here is CASSIRGGFSTDTQYF. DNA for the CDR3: TGTGCCAGCAGCATCCGGGGGGGATTTAGCACAGATACGCAGTATTTT.

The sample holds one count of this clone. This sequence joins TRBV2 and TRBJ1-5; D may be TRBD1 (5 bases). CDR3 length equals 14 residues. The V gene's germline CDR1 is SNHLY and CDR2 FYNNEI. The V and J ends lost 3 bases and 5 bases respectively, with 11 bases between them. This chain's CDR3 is CASSEMGGYQPQHF. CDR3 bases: TGTGCCAGCAGTGAGATGGGGGGGTATCAGCCCCAGCATTTT.

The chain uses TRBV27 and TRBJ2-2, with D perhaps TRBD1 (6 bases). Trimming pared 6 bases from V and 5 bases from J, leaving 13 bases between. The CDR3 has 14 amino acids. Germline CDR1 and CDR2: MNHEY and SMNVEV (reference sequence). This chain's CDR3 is CASRKDSFTGELFF. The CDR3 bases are TGTGCCAGCAGAAAGGACAGCTTTACCGGGGAGCTGTTTTTT.

CDR3 region: CASSFGTSGRARNEQFF. Here the CDR3 DNA reads TGTGCCAGCAGCTTCGGGACTAGCGGGAGGGCGAGAAATGAGCAGTTCTTC. V is TRBV11-2 and J is TRBJ2-1; 16 bases line up with TRBD2. The J segment lost 7 bases and the V segment lost 3 bases, leaving 6 bases of the junction unmatched. Germline CDR1 and CDR2: SGHAT and FQNNGV. The CDR3 runs 17 residues. The full variable domain, with the rest looked up from reference TRBV11-2 and TRBJ2-1, is EAGVAQSPRYKIIEKRQSVAFWCNPISGHATLYWYQQILGQGPKLLIQFQNNGVVDDSQLPKDRFSAERLKGVDSTLKIQPAKLEDSAVYLCASSFGTSGRARNEQFFGPGTRLTVL.

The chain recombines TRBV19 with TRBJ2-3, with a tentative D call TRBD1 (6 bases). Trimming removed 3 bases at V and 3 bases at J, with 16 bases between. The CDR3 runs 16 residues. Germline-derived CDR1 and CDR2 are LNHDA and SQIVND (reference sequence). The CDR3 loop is CASSIGDRPRTDTQYF. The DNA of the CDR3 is TGTGCCAGTAGTATTGGTGACAGGCCCCGGACAGATACGCAGTATTTT.

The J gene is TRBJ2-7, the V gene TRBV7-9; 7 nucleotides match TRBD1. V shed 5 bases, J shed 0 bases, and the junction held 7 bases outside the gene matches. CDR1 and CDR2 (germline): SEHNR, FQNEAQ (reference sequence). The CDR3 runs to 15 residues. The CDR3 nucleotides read TGTGCCAGCAGCCGACAGGGTGCAAGCTCCTACGAGCAGTACTTC. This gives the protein CASSRQGASSYEQYF.

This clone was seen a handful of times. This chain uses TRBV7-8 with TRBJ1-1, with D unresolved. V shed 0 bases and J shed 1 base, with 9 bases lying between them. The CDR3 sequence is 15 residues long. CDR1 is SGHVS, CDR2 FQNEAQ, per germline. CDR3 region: CASSLALGGNTEAFF. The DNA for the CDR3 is TGTGCCAGCAGCTTAGCCCTCGGCGGGAACACTGAAGCTTTCTTT.